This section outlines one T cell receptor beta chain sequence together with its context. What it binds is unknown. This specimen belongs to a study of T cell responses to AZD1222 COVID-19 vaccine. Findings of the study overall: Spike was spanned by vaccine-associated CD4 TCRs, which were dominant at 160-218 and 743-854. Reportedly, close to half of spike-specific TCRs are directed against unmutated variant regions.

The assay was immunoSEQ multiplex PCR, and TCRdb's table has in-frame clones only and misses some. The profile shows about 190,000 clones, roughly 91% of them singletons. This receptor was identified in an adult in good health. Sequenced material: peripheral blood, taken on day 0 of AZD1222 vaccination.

CDR3 sequence reads: CASSQDFGGARNTIYF. The CDR3 nucleotides are TGTGCCAGCAGCCAAGATTTCGGAGGGGCACGAAACACCATATATTTT. The chain joins TRBV3-1 (or the pseudogene TRBV3-2) to TRBJ1-3; possible D gene TRBD1, 5 bases. Trimming took off 0 bases at V and 5 bases at J, with 14 bases between the two ends. Looked up from germline, CDR1 is LGHDT and CDR2 is YNNKEL (reference sequence). This CDR3 contains 16 residues.